The 2 T cell receptor beta chains below come from one sample, sequenced in a study of CD4 T cells in relation to SARS-CoV-2 and coronaviruses. The data were produced by immunoSEQ multiplex PCR, yet TCRdb's version contains in-frame clones alone and is incomplete. The table has about 21,000 clones, roughly 78% seen once. Before the COVID-19 pandemic, during about 2010-2018, CD4+ T cells were taken from unexposed donors. The cells were cultured for 9 to 11 days before CD4+ T cells were isolated. These TCRs are of unknown antigen specificity. Sequencing was carried out using CD4+ T cells from PBMCs, cultured in vitro. The receptors stem from a human donor in good health.

This chain links TRBV20-1 with TRBJ1-5; D perhaps matches TRBD1 (5 bases). This CDR3 has 13 amino acids. Trimming shortened V by 3 bases and J by 7 bases, and 13 bases separated the two germline ends. Germline V gene lookup returns CDR1 DFQATT and CDR2 SNEGSKA (reference sequence). As DNA, the CDR3 is TGCAGTGCTAGTACCCTCTGGGGGCAGCCCCAGCATTTT. Amino acids: CSASTLWGQPQHF.

CDR3 DNA sequence: TGCGCCAGCAGTGTCCTAAAGGTGAACGAGCAGTACTTC. It translates to CASSVLKVNEQYF. V usage is TRBV10-2 and J usage is TRBJ2-7, with D hard to call. The CDR3 sequence is 13 residues long. V lost 4 bases, J lost 5 bases, and 12 bases lay in between. Germline V gene data show CDR1 as WSHSY and CDR2 as SAAADI.